This T cell receptor beta chain stems from a study of cytomegalovirus exposure and HLA in healthy donors. PCR was performed using 60 Vbeta and 13 Jbeta primers. This table comes from immunoSEQ multiplex PCR, and its TCRdb copy is limited to in-frame clones, with some not included. The table includes about 190,000 clones, approximately 81% detected once. Germline assignment: CDR1 SGDLS and CDR2 YYNGEE. The CDR3 length is 16 residues. V shed 4 bases and J shed 0 bases, with 14 bases lying between them. General study points: Among TCR beta chains, those listed as cytomegalovirus-associated numbered over 150. Reports showed the classifier diagnosing cytomegalovirus status with high specificity and sensitivity.

In the case of this clone: Its antigen is currently unknown.

Sequencing was carried out using PBMCs. The chain has TRBV9 and TRBJ2-1, with D possibly matching TRBD2 (6 bases). The sequence came from a boy between 10 and 17 years old in good health and CMV-seronegative. CDR3 residues: CASSTGRGSSYNEQFF. DNA for the CDR3: TGTGCCAGCAGCACCGGACGGGGGAGCTCCTACAATGAGCAGTTCTTC.